This T cell receptor beta chain was recorded in a study of shared clonotypes between healthy human individuals. Study-level findings and limits: The genetic and exposure-history diversity represented was limited by few donors. It was observed that approximately 5% of naive CD4 clonotypes were shared across a few donors.

With respect to this clone: Its antigen is as yet unknown.

Germline assignment: CDR1 SNHLY and CDR2 FYNNEI. The V segment lost 6 bases and the J segment 6 bases; nucleotides outside the gene matches: 8. CDR3 size: 15 residues. Each sample came from a Caucasian adult donor living in Nashville, Tennessee. Data came from immunoSEQ multiplex PCR; TCRdb stores just in-frame clones and leaves some out. The sample yields roughly 700,000 clones, around 91% seen once. Sequenced material: memory CD8+ T cells from PBMCs. Subset noted: CD45RO+ cells pooled with CCR7-negative TemRA cells. The gene calls are TRBV2 and TRBJ2-1, with TRBD2 identical over 10 bases. The clonotype originates from a man between 18 and 29 years old in good health. Some clones in this sample may be carry-over from other donors' samples. The DNA for the CDR3 is TGTGCCAGCAGGCTAGCGGGAGAAGAAGTCAATGAGCAGTTCTTC. Translating gives CASRLAGEEVNEQFF.